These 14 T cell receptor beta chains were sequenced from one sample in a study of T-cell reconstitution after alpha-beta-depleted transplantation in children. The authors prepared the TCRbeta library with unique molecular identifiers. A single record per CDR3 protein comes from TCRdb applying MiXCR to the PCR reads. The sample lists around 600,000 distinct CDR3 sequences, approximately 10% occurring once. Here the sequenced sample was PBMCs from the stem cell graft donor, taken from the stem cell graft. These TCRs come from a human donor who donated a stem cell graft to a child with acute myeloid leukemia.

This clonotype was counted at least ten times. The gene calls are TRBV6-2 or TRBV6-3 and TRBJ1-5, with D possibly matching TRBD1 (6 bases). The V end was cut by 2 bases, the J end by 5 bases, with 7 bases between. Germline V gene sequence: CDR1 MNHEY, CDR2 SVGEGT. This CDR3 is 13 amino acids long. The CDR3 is CASSYPGDQPQHF. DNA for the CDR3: TGTGCCAGCAGTTACCCAGGGGATCAGCCCCAGCATTTT.

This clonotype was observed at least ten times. The CDR3 DNA is TGTGCCAGCAGCCGAAACCCCGGCTATGAGCAGTTCTTC. Protein: CASSRNPGYEQFF. This rearrangement joins TRBV28 to TRBJ2-1; D uncertain. The CDR3 length is 13 residues. V was clipped by 6 bases and J by 8 bases, with 14 bases between them. CDR1 is MDHEN and CDR2 is SYDVKM in the germline V gene.

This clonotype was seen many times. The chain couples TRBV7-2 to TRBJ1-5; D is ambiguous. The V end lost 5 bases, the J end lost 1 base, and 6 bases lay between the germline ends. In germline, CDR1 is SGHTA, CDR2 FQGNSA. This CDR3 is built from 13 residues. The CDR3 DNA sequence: TGTGCCAGCAGCGGAAACAGCAATCAGCCCCAGCATTTT. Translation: CASSGNSNQPQHF.

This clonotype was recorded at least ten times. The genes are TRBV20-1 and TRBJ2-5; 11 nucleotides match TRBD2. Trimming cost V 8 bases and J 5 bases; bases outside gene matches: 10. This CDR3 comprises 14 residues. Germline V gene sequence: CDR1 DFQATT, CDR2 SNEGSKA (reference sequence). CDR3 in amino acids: CSRKLAGGRETQYF. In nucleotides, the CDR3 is TGCAGTCGGAAGCTAGCGGGAGGTCGGGAGACCCAGTACTTC.

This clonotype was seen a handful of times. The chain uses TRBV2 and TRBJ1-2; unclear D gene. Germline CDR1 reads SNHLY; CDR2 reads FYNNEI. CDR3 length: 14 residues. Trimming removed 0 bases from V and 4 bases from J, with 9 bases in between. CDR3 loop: CASSEASGIYGYTF. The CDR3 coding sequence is TGTGCCAGCAGTGAAGCGAGCGGGATCTATGGCTACACCTTC.

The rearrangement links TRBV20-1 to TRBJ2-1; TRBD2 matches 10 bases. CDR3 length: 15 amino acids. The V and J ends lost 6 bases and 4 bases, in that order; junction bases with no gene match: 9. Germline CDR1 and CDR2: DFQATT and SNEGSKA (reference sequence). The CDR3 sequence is CSAPASGGEYNEQFF. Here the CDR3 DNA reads TGCAGTGCGCCGGCCAGCGGGGGGGAATACAATGAGCAGTTCTTC.

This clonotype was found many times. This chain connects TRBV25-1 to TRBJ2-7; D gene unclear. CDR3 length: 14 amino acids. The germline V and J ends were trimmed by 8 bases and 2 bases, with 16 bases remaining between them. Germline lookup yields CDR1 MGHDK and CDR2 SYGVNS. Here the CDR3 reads CASSNLRVPYEQYF. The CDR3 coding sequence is TGTGCCAGCTCCAACCTAAGGGTACCCTACGAGCAGTACTTC.

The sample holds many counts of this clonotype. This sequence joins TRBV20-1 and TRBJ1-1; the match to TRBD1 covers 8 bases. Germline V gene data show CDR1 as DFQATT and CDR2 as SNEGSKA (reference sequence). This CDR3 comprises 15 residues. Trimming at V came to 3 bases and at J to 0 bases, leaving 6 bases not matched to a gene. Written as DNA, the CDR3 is TGCAGTGCTAGGGATAACAGGGGGGTGAACACTGAAGCTTTCTTT. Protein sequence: CSARDNRGVNTEAFF.

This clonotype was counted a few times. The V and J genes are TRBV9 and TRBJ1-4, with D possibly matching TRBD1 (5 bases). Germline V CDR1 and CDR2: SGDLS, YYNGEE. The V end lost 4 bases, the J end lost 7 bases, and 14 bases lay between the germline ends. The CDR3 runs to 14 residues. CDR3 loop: CASSSGGTTEKLFF. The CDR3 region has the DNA TGTGCCAGCAGCTCCGGGGGGACGACTGAAAAACTGTTTTTT.

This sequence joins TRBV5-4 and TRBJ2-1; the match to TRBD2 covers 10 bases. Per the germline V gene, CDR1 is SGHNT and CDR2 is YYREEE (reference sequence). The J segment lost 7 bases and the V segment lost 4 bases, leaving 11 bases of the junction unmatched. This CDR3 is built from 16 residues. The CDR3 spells CASSPDGSGRMNEQFF. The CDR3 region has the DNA TGTGCCAGCAGCCCCGACGGTAGCGGGAGGATGAATGAGCAGTTCTTC.

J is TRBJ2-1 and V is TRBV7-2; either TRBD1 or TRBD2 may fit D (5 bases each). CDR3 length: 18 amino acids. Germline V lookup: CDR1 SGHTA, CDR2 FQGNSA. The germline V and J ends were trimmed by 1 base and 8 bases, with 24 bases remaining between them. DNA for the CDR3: TGTGCCAGCAGCTTAGGGCCTCGGCCGGGACGGGGTATGGATGAGCAGTTCTTC. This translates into CASSLGPRPGRGMDEQFF.

The CDR3 nucleotides are TGCAGCGTACAAGTTGCAGACCCCGAGCAGTACTTC. It codes for CSVQVADPEQYF. The chain is built from TRBV29-1 and TRBJ2-7; D gene unclear. Trimming removed 6 bases at V and 6 bases at J, with 15 bases between. This CDR3 has 12 amino acids. From germline, CDR1 is SQVTM and CDR2 ANQGSEA.

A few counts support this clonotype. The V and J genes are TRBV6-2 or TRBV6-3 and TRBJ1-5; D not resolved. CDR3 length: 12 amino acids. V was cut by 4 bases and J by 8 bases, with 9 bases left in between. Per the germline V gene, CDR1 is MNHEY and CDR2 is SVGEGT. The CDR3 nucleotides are TGTGCCAGCAGTTCCCCATTGGAGCCCCAGCATTTT. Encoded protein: CASSSPLEPQHF.

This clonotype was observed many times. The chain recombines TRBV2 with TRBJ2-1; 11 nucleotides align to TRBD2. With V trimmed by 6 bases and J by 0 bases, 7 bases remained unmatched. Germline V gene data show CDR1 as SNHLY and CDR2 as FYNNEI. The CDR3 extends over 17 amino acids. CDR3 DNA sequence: TGTGCCAGCAGGGCCGGGACTAGCGGATTCTCCTACAATGAGCAGTTCTTC. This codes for CASRAGTSGFSYNEQFF.